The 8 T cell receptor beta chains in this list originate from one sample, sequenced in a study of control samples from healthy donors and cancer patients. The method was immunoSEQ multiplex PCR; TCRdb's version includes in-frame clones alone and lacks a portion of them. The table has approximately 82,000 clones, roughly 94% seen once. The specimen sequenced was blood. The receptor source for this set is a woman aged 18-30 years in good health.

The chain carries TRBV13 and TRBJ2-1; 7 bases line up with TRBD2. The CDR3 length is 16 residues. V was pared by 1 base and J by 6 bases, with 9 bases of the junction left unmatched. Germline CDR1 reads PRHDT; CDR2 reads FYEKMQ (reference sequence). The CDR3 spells CASSLVGFGGGNEQFF. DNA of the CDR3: TGTGCCAGCAGCTTAGTCGGCTTTGGCGGGGGCAATGAGCAGTTCTTC.

This CDR3 is CASSSGLAGAHTGELFF. The CDR3, as DNA: TGCGCCAGCAGCTCGGGACTAGCGGGAGCTCACACCGGGGAGCTGTTTTTT. The chain links TRBV5-1 to TRBJ2-2, with 14 bases aligning to TRBD2. V lost 3 bases and J lost 3; bases outside the gene matches: 4. Germline-derived CDR1 and CDR2 are SGHRS and YFSETQ. The CDR3 has 17 amino acids.

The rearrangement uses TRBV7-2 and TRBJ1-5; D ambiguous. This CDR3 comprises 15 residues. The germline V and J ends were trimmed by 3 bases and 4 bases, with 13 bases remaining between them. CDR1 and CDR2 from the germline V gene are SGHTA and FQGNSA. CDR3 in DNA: TGTGCCAGCAGCTTCGGTCGCGTCCTTAATCAGCCCCAGCATTTT. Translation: CASSFGRVLNQPQHF.

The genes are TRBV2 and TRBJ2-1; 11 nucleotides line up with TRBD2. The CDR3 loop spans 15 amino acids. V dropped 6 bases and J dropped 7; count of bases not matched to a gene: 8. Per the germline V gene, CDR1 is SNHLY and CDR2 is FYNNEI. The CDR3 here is CASRAKLAGVNEQFF. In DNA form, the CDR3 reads TGTGCCAGCAGGGCGAAACTAGCGGGGGTGAATGAGCAGTTCTTC.

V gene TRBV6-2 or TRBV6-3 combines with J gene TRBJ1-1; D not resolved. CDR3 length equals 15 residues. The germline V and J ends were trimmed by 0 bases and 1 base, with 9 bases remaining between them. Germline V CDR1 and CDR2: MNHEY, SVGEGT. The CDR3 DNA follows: TGTGCCAGCAGTTACTCGGAAAGGCAGAACACTGAAGCTTTCTTT. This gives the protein CASSYSERQNTEAFF.

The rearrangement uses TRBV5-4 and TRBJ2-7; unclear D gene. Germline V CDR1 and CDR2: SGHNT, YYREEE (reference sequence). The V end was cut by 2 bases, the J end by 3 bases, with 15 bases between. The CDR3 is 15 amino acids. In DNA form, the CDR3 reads TGTGCCAGCAGCTTCCCGGGTCCAACCGTCTACGAGCAGTACTTC. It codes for CASSFPGPTVYEQYF.

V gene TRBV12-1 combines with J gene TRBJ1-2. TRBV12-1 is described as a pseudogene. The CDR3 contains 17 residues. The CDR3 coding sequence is TGTGCCAGCAGCTTTTGGGGGGCTTGGGCAGGGACGGATGGCTACACCTTC. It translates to CASSFWGAWAGTDGYTF.

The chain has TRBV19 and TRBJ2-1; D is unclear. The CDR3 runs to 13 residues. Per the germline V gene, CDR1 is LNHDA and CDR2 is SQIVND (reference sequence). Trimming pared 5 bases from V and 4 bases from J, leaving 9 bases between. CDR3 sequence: CASSFGGYNEQFF. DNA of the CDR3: TGTGCCAGTAGTTTTGGTGGGTACAATGAGCAGTTCTTC.